A selection of T cell receptor beta chains follows, all from one sample in a study of T cell repertoires in cytomegalovirus infection. These receptors lack a known antigen. TCRdb analysed the reads with MiXCR anew, one entry per CDR3 protein. Of approximately 76,000 distinct CDR3 sequences in the sample, 20% to 30% were seen once. This specimen consisted of CD8+ T cells from cultured PBMCs, obtained from culture after CMV antigen stimulation. The receptors originated from a human donor in good health (CMV status not recorded). Some clones in this sample may be carry-over from other donors' samples. The CDR3 runs from the conserved cysteine through the conserved F or W. Each record gives: J gene, clone size, V gene, D gene, CDR3 protein, CDR3 DNA. D genes are given only for firm matches. The size field is filled for only some rows; it gives once, few, many or a size class.

TRBJ2-2	-	TRBV7-6	-	CASSSGPNTGELFF	TGTGCCAGCAGCTCGGGACCAAACACCGGGGAGCTGTTTTTT
TRBJ1-1	many	TRBV6-2/TRBV6-3	-	CASSLTNGGTEAFF	TGTGCCAGCAGCCTAACGAACGGGGGCACTGAAGCTTTCTTT
TRBJ2-2	-	TRBV20-1	TRBD1	CSADRGGGTGELFF	TGCAGTGCTGACAGGGGAGGTGGCACCGGGGAGCTGTTTTTT
TRBJ1-5	few	TRBV27	-	CASSLSGFNQPQHF	TGTGCCAGCAGTTTATCAGGGTTTAATCAGCCCCAGCATTTT
TRBJ2-3	many	TRBV7-2	TRBD2	CASSLGVAGGARDTQYF	TGTGCCAGCAGCTTAGGAGTAGCGGGAGGGGCCAGAGATACGCAGTATTTT
TRBJ2-7	-	TRBV19	-	CASSIASGTDSSYEQYF	TGTGCCAGTAGTATAGCATCCGGGACGGATAGCTCCTACGAGCAGTACTTC
TRBJ1-1	-	TRBV30	-	CAWSGEGSSEAFF	TGTGCCTGGAGTGGGGAGGGTAGTTCTGAAGCTTTCTTT
TRBJ2-5	few	TRBV14	-	CASSPRNADLRRTQYF	TGTGCCAGCAGCCCCCGGAACGCGGACCTTCGGAGGACCCAGTACTTC
TRBJ2-7	-	TRBV11-2	-	CASSLQGFYEQYF	TGTGCCAGCAGCTTACAGGGGTTTTACGAGCAGTACTTC
TRBJ2-2	-	TRBV29-1	TRBD2	CSVASGGANTGELFF	TGCAGCGTGGCCAGTGGGGGGGCGAACACCGGGGAGCTGTTTTTT
TRBJ2-1	few	TRBV4-3	-	CASSQAGGSSYNEQFF	TGCGCCAGCAGCCAAGCTGGGGGGAGCTCCTACAATGAGCAGTTCTTC
TRBJ1-1	once	TRBV6-5	-	CASRPGQHMNTEAFF	TGTGCCAGCAGACCGGGACAACACATGAACACTGAAGCTTTCTTT
TRBJ2-3	-	TRBV19	TRBD1	CASSIAGTGSDTQYF	TGTGCCAGTAGTATAGCTGGGACAGGGTCAGATACGCAGTATTTT
TRBJ2-1	few	TRBV5-4	-	CASSLGGYNEQFF	TGTGCCAGCAGCTTGGGAGGATACAATGAGCAGTTCTTC
TRBJ2-1	-	TRBV7-6	-	CASSLGENEQFF	TGTGCCAGCAGCTTAGGGGAAAATGAGCAGTTCTTC
TRBJ1-3	many	TRBV7-6	-	CASSATAGNTIYF	TGTGCCAGCAGCGCGACAGCTGGAAACACCATATATTTT
TRBJ2-7	-	TRBV6-1	TRBD1	CASGQGTTYEQYF	TGTGCCAGCGGACAGGGGACAACCTACGAGCAGTACTTC
TRBJ2-7	many	TRBV11-2	-	CASSQNSYEQYF	TGTGCCAGCAGCCAAAACTCCTACGAGCAGTACTTC
TRBJ1-4	-	TRBV11-2	-	CASSHGGTNEKLFF	TGTGCCAGCAGCCATGGGGGGACTAATGAAAAACTGTTTTTT
TRBJ1-5	once	TRBV19	-	CASSSGVGNQPQHF	TGTGCCAGTAGTTCGGGGGTGGGGAATCAGCCCCAGCATTTT
TRBJ1-1	-	TRBV10-3	-	CAISESGRGHTEAFF	TGTGCCATCAGTGAGTCCGGCAGGGGCCACACTGAAGCTTTCTTT
TRBJ1-1	medium-sized	TRBV11-1	-	CASSPWGAMNTEAFF	TGTGCCAGCAGCCCCTGGGGCGCGATGAACACTGAAGCTTTCTTT
TRBJ1-1	many	TRBV7-9	TRBD1	CASSNTGTGNTEAFF	TGTGCCAGCAGCAACACCGGGACAGGGAACACTGAAGCTTTCTTT
TRBJ2-3	-	TRBV11-3	-	CASSLSTRDTQYF	TGTGCCAGCAGCCTCTCGACAAGGGATACGCAGTATTTT
TRBJ2-5	many	TRBV7-8	TRBD1	CASSLRTGGSETQYF	TGTGCCAGCAGCTTGCGTACAGGGGGCAGTGAGACCCAGTACTTC
TRBJ2-1	-	TRBV19	TRBD2	CASSSRTSGRTGEQFF	TGTGCCAGTAGTTCCCGGACTAGCGGGAGGACCGGGGAGCAGTTCTTC
TRBJ2-2	many	TRBV13	TRBD1	CASRPQGAGTGELFF	TGTGCCAGCAGGCCACAGGGGGCAGGGACCGGGGAGCTGTTTTTT
TRBJ2-7	-	TRBV7-9	-	CASSSPDSPEQYF	TGTGCCAGCAGCTCCCCCGACAGTCCTGAGCAGTACTTC
TRBJ2-2	few	TRBV15	-	CATGEDRNTGELFF	TGTGCCACCGGGGAAGACAGAAACACCGGGGAGCTGTTTTTT
TRBJ2-5	-	TRBV12-3/TRBV12-4	TRBD1	CASRPTGEETQYF	TGTGCCAGCAGGCCCACAGGGGAAGAGACCCAGTACTTC
TRBJ2-3	few	TRBV27	TRBD1	CASGRQGGNTQYF	TGTGCCAGCGGAAGACAGGGGGGTAATACGCAGTATTTT
TRBJ2-1	many	TRBV5-6	TRBD2	CASSSGTSGVYNEQFF	TGTGCCAGCAGTAGTGGGACTAGCGGGGTATACAATGAGCAGTTCTTC
TRBJ2-5	many	TRBV7-2	TRBD1	CASSLGTGSWETQYF	TGTGCCAGCAGCTTGGGGACAGGGTCTTGGGAGACCCAGTACTTC
TRBJ1-1	once	TRBV9	TRBD1	CASSEDRGGPEAFF	TGTGCCAGCAGCGAGGACAGGGGAGGTCCTGAAGCTTTCTTT
TRBJ1-1	few	TRBV14	TRBD1	CASSQSLTGAGAFF	TGTGCCAGCAGCCAAAGCCTAACAGGGGCGGGGGCTTTCTTT
TRBJ2-7	-	TRBV30	TRBD1	CAWSYGQGIGYEQYF	TGTGCCTGGAGTTACGGACAGGGAATAGGGTACGAGCAGTACTTC
TRBJ2-3	-	TRBV4-3	TRBD2	CASSLGLAGGTDTQYF	TGCGCCAGCAGCCTTGGACTAGCGGGGGGCACAGATACGCAGTATTTT
TRBJ2-5	-	TRBV6-8	TRBD1	CASSYGTGEETQYF	TGTGCCAGCAGTTACGGGACAGGGGAAGAGACCCAGTACTTC
TRBJ2-1	few	TRBV7-6	TRBD1	CASSGTGGVLGNEQFF	TGTGCCAGCAGCGGGACAGGAGGGGTCTTGGGGAATGAGCAGTTCTTC
TRBJ2-6	-	TRBV10-3	-	CAIRSGSGANVLTF	TGTGCCATCCGGAGCGGATCTGGGGCCAACGTCCTGACTTTC
TRBJ2-1	many	TRBV11-3	TRBD1	CASSIPGTANEQFF	TGTGCCAGCAGCATCCCCGGGACAGCCAATGAGCAGTTCTTC